This entry describes one T cell receptor beta chain. The data were taken from a study of blood T cell repertoires in COVID-19. Study details: Italy, Spain and the United States were the sources of the convalescent and acute COVID-19 samples. PBMCs, B-cell-depleted T cells, or T cells provided the cDNA or gDNA that made up the material.

In the original workflow: For nucleated cells, counts were estimated from reference gene primer amplification. TCRdb keeps only in-frame clones here, not all; method: immunoSEQ multiplex PCR. V and J calls and clone size follow that table, whereas D and trimming were derived from the DNA. The repertoire has 250,000 to 350,000 clones, roughly 90% of them found once; the top ten carry roughly 4%. CDR3 size: 15 residues. The V gene lost 0 bases and the J gene lost 6 bases, with 15 bases spanning the gap. Germline assignment: CDR1 LGHNA and CDR2 YNFKEQ. The sample was peripheral blood. The chain combines TRBV4-2 with TRBJ2-7, with D perhaps matching TRBD2 (6 bases). The sequence came from a woman in her 50s with active or convalescent COVID-19. CDR3 DNA: TGTGCCAGCAGCCAAGAAGGCGCGGACTATGCCGAGCAGTACTTC. Its translation: CASSQEGADYAEQYF.